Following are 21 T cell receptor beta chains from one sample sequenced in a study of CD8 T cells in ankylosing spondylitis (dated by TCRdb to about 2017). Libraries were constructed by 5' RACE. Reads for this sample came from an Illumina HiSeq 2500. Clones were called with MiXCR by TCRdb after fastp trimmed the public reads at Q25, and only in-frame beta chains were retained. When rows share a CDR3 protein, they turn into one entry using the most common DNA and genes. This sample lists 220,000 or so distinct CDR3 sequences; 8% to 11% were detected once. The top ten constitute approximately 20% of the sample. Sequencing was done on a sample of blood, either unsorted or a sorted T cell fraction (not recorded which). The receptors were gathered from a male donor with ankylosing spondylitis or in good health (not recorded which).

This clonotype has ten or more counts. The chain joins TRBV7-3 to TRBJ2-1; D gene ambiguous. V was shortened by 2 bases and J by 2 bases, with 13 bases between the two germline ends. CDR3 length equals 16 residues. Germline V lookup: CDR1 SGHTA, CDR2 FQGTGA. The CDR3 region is CASSLETVAPYNEQFF. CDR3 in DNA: TGTGCCAGCAGCTTAGAAACAGTCGCGCCCTACAATGAGCAGTTCTTC.

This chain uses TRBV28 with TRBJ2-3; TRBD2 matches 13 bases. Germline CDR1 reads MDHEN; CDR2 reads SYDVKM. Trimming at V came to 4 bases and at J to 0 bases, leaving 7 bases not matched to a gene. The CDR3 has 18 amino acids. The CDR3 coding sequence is TGTGCCAGCAGTTCACCCGGGACTAGCGGGGCTAGCACAGATACGCAGTATTTT. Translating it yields CASSSPGTSGASTDTQYF.

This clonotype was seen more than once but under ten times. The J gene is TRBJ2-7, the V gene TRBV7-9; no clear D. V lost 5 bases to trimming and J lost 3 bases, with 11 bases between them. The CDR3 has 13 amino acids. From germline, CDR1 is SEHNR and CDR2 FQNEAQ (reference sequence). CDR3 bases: TGTGCCAGCAGCCTAGGACCCTACTACGAGCAGTACTTC. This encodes CASSLGPYYEQYF. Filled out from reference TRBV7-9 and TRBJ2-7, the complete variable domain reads DTGVSQNPRHKITKRGQNVTFRCDPISEHNRLYWYRQTLGQGPEFLTYFQNEAQLEKSRLLSDRFSAERPKGSFSTLEIQRTEQGDSAMYLCASSLGPYYEQYFGPGTRLTVT.

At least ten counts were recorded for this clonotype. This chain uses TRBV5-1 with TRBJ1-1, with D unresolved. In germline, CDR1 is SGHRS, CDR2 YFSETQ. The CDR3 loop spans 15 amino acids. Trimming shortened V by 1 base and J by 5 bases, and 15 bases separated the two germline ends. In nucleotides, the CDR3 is TGCGCCAGCAGCTTGAGGGCAGGCCGCTGGACTGAAGCTTTCTTT. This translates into CASSLRAGRWTEAFF. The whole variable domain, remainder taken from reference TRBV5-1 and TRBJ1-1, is KAGVTQTPRYLIKTRGQQVTLSCSPISGHRSVSWYQQTPGQGLQFLFEYFSETQRNKGNFPGRFSGRQFSNSRSEMNVSTLELGDSALYLCASSLRAGRWTEAFFGQGTRLTVV.

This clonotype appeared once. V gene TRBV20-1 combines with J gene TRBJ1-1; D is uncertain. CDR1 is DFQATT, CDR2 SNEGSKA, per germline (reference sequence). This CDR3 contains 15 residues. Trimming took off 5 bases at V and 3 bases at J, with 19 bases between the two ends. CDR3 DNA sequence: TGCAGTGCTTACAGCGAGGACGGGTGGCACACTGAAGCTTTCTTT. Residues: CSAYSEDGWHTEAFF.

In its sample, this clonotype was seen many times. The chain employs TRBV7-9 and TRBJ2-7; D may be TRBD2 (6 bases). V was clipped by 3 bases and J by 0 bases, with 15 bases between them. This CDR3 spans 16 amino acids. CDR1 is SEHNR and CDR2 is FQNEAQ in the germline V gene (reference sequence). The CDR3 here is CASSFTYGRSSYEQYF. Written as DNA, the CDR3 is TGTGCCAGCAGCTTCACTTACGGGAGAAGCTCCTACGAGCAGTACTTC. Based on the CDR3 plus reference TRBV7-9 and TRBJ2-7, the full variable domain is DTGVSQNPRHKITKRGQNVTFRCDPISEHNRLYWYRQTLGQGPEFLTYFQNEAQLEKSRLLSDRFSAERPKGSFSTLEIQRTEQGDSAMYLCASSFTYGRSSYEQYFGPGTRLTVT.

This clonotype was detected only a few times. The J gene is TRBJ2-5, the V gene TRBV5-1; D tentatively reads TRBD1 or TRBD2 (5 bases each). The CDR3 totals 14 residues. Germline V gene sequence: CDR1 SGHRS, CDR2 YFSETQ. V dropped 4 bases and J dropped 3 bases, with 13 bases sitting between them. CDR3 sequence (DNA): TGCGCCAGCAGCAGAGGGGAAACCAAAGAGACCCAGTACTTC. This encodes CASSRGETKETQYF.

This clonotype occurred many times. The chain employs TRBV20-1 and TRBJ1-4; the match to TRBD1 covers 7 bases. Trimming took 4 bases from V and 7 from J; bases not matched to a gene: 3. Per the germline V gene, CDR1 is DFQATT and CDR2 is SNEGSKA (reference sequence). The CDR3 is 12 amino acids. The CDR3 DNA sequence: TGCAGTGCTACAGGGGGATCTGAAAAACTGTTTTTT. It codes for CSATGGSEKLFF.

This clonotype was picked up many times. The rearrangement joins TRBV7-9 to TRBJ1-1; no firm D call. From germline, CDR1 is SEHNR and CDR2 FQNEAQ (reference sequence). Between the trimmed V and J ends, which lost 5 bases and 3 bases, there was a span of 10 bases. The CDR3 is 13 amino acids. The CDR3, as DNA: TGTGCCAGCAGCCAATACAAGGACACTGAAGCTTTCTTT. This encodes CASSQYKDTEAFF. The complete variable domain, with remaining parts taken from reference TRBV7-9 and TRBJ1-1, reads DTGVSQNPRHKITKRGQNVTFRCDPISEHNRLYWYRQTLGQGPEFLTYFQNEAQLEKSRLLSDRFSAERPKGSFSTLEIQRTEQGDSAMYLCASSQYKDTEAFFGQGTRLTVV.

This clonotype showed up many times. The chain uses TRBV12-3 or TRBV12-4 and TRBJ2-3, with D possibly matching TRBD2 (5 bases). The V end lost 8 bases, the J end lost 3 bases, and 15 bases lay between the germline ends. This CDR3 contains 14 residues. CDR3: CASAGTPSTDTQYF. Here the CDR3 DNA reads TGTGCCAGCGCGGGCACCCCCTCGACAGATACGCAGTATTTT.

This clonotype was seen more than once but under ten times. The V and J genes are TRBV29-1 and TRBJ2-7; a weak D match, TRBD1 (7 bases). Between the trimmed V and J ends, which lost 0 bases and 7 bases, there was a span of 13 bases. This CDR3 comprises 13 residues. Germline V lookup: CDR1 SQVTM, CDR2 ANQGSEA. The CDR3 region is CSVEEAQGGEQYF. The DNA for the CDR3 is TGCAGCGTTGAAGAGGCGCAGGGGGGAGAGCAGTACTTC.

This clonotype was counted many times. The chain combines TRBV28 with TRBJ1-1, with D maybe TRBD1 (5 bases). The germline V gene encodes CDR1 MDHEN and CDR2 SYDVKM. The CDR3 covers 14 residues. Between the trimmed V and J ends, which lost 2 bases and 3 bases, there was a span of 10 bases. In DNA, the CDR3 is TGTGCCAGCAGTTTAATACAGGAGGACACTGAAGCTTTCTTT. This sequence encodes CASSLIQEDTEAFF.

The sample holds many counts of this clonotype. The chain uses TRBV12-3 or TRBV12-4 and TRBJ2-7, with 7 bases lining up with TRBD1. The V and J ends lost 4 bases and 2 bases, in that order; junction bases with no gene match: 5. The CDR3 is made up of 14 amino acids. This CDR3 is CASSSRTGPYEQYF. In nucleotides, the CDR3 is TGTGCCAGCAGTTCTCGGACAGGACCCTACGAGCAGTACTTC.

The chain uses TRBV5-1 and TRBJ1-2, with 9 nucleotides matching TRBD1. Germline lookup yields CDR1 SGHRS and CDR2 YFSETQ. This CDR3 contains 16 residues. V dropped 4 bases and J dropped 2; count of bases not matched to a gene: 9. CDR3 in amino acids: CASSPGQGGPNYGYTF. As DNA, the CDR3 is TGCGCCAGCAGCCCGGGACAGGGCGGGCCGAACTATGGCTACACCTTC.

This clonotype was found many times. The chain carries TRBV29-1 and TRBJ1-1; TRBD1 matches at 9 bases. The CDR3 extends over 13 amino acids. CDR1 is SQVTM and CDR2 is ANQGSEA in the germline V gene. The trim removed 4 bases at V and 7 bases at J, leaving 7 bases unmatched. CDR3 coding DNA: TGCAGCGTTGCCTCAACAGGGGGCAATGAAGCTTTCTTT. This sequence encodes CSVASTGGNEAFF.

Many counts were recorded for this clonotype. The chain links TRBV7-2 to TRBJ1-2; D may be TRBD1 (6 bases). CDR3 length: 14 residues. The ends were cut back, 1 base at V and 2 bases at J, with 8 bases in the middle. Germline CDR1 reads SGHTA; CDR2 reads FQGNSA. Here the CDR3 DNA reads TGTGCCAGCAGCTTAGGGGGGGCCAACTATGGCTACACCTTC. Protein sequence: CASSLGGANYGYTF.

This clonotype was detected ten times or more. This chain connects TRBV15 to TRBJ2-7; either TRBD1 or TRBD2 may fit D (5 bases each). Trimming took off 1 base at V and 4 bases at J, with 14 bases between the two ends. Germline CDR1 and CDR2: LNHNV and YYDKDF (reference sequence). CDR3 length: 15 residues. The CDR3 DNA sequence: TGTGCCACCAGCAGAGTAGAGTTAGGGGAGTACGAGCAGTACTTC. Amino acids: CATSRVELGEYEQYF.

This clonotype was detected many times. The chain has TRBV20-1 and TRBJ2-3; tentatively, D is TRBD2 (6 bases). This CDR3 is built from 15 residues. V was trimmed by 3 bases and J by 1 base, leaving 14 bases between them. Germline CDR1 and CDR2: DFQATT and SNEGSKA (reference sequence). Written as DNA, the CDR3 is TGCAGTGCTAGGCCCAGCGGGCGTCGCACAGATACGCAGTATTTT. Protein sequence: CSARPSGRRTDTQYF.

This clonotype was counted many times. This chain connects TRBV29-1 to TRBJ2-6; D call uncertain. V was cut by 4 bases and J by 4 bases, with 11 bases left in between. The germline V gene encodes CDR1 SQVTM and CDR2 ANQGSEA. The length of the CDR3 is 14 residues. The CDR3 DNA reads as TGCAGCGTTGGATTAGGATCAGGGGCCAACGTCCTGACTTTC. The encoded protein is CSVGLGSGANVLTF.

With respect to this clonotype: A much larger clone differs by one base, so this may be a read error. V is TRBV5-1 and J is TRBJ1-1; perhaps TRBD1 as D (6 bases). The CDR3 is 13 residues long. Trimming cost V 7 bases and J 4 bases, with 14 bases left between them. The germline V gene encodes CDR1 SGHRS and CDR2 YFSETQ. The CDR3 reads CASREGGSTEAFF. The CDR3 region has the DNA TGCGCCAGCCGCGAGGGGGGGAGCACTGAAGCTTTCTTT.

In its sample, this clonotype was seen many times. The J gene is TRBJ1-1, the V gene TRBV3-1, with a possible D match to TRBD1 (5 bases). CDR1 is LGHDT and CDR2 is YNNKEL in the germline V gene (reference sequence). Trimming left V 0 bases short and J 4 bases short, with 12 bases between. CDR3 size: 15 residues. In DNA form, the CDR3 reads TGTGCCAGCAGCCAAGATAATTGGGGGAGCACTGAAGCTTTCTTT. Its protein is CASSQDNWGSTEAFF.